Presented here are 21 T cell receptor beta chains from one specimen sequenced in a study of glioma-infiltrating T cells. TCR alpha and beta CDR3 regions were amplified from RNA using iRepertoire nested multiplex PCR. TCRdb ran MiXCR on the multiplex PCR reads and lists one entry per CDR3 protein. The repertoire consists of roughly 130,000 distinct CDR3 sequences, with 20% to 25% occurring once and the leading ten covering around 28%. The specimen was glioma tissue, nonneoplastic brain tissue, or PBMCs (not recorded which). Receptor source: a human donor with low-grade glioma or glioblastoma, undergoing nonglioma brain surgery, or in good health (not recorded which).

The chain joins TRBV7-9 to TRBJ2-3; weak D call: TRBD2 (6 bases). Trimming pared 5 bases from V and 1 base from J, leaving 16 bases between. CDR1 SEHNR and CDR2 FQNEAQ come from the germline V gene (reference sequence). This CDR3 comprises 16 residues. The CDR3, as DNA: TGTGCCAGCAGCGGCCGCGAGGCGGGGCGCACAGATACGCAGTATTTT. Translated: CASSGREAGRTDTQYF.

This clonotype was counted at least ten times. The chain joins TRBV20-1 to TRBJ2-3; weak D call: TRBD2 (6 bases). V lost 4 bases, J lost 1 base, and 9 bases lay in between. Germline loops: CDR1 DFQATT, CDR2 SNEGSKA (reference sequence). The CDR3 runs 13 residues. Here the CDR3 DNA reads TGCAGTGCTAATCTAGCGCGCACAGATACGCAGTATTTT. It is translated as CSANLARTDTQYF.

This clonotype was detected only a few times. The chain is built from TRBV29-1 and TRBJ2-3; D ambiguous. CDR3 length equals 12 residues. The germline CDR1 and CDR2 sequences are SQVTM and ANQGSEA. The V gene lost 7 bases and the J gene lost 4 bases, with 12 bases spanning the gap. The CDR3, as DNA: TGCAGCGAAGAAACGGGCGCAGATACGCAGTATTTT. As protein: CSEETGADTQYF.

The chain recombines TRBV14 with TRBJ2-3; D remains unclear. The CDR3 contains 17 residues. Germline CDR1 and CDR2: SGHDN and FVKESK. V gave up 7 bases and J gave up 4 bases, with 24 bases separating them. The CDR3 loop reads CASTLKNRSLGSDTQYF. The CDR3 DNA reads TGTGCCAGCACCCTCAAGAACAGATCATTGGGCTCAGATACGCAGTATTTT.

In this sample, this clonotype turned up once. The rearrangement joins TRBV7-3 to TRBJ2-5; tentatively, D is TRBD2 (5 bases). Germline values: CDR1 SGHTA, CDR2 FQGTGA. The CDR3 has 15 amino acids. V lost 1 base and J lost 2, with 11 bases in between. The CDR3 is CASSLRPAEQETQYF. The DNA of the CDR3 is TGTGCCAGCAGCTTAAGGCCAGCGGAGCAAGAGACCCAGTACTTC.

This clonotype was seen more than once but under ten times. The rearrangement links TRBV19 to TRBJ2-1, with 9 bases identical to TRBD2. The length of the CDR3 is 16 residues. In germline, CDR1 is LNHDA, CDR2 SQIVND (reference sequence). The V gene end was trimmed by 8 bases and the J gene end by 0 bases; junction bases not matched to a gene: 8. The CDR3 coding sequence is TGTGCCAGTCGTAAGCTAGCGGGGAGCTCCTACAATGAGCAGTTCTTC. Its protein is CASRKLAGSSYNEQFF.

This clonotype was counted ten times or more. The chain has TRBV28 and TRBJ1-1, with D unclear. The V and J ends lost 3 bases and 3 bases respectively, with 2 bases between them. The CDR3 consists of 11 residues. CDR1 MDHEN and CDR2 SYDVKM come from the germline V gene. This CDR3 reads CASSFHTEAFF. Written as DNA, the CDR3 is TGTGCCAGCAGTTTTCACACTGAAGCTTTCTTT.

J is TRBJ2-1 and V is TRBV29-1; 7 bases are a match to TRBD1. CDR1 and CDR2 (germline): SQVTM, ANQGSEA. With V trimmed by 4 bases and J by 12 bases, 18 bases remained unmatched. The CDR3 runs 15 residues. CDR3 amino acids: CSVVGPGQATDTQFF. CDR3 in DNA: TGCAGCGTTGTTGGACCCGGACAGGCTACAGATACGCAGTTCTTC.

This clonotype occurred many times. The rearrangement uses TRBV4-2 and TRBJ2-1; possibly TRBD2 for D (7 bases). This CDR3 is 17 amino acids long. Germline V gives CDR1 LGHNA, CDR2 YNFKEQ. Trimming stripped 4 bases from V and 4 bases from J, with 20 bases between. In DNA, the CDR3 is TGTGCCAGCAGCCCCCGAGGGGGTGGAGCGGGGTACAATGAGCAGTTCTTC. The encoded protein is CASSPRGGGAGYNEQFF.

A word on this clonotype: A single base separates this from a much larger clone, so it may be a read error. The CDR3 reads CASIPLGRGNSPLHF. The CDR3 bases are TGTGCCAGCATCCCGCTGGGCAGGGGGAATTCACCCCTCCACTTT. The chain combines TRBV14 with TRBJ1-6; 7 bases fit TRBD1. CDR1 is SGHDN, CDR2 FVKESK, per germline. V gave up 7 bases and J gave up 7 bases; unmatched junction bases: 10. This CDR3 spans 15 amino acids. The full variable domain, its missing parts supplied by reference TRBV14 and TRBJ1-6, is EAGVTQFPSHSVIEKGQTVTLRCDPISGHDNLYWYRRVMGKEIKFLLHFVKESKQDESGMPNNRFLAERTGGTYSTLKVQPAELEDSGVYFCASIPLGRGNSPLHFGNGTRLTVT.

This clonotype showed up just a few times. The chain uses TRBV12-3 or TRBV12-4 and TRBJ1-4; D is unresolved. Deletions cut 0 bases from V and 0 bases from J, with 8 bases between. This CDR3 contains 16 residues. CDR3 sequence reads: CASSLAGHATNEKLFF. The CDR3 DNA follows: TGTGCCAGCAGTTTAGCAGGGCATGCAACTAATGAAAAACTGTTTTTT.

At least ten counts were recorded for this clonotype. The chain combines TRBV24-1 with TRBJ2-3, with D uncertain. The V gene's germline CDR1 is KGHDR and CDR2 SFDVKD. There are 13 residues in the CDR3. The V end was cut by 5 bases, the J end by 6 bases, with 11 bases between. The CDR3 is CATSASAADTQYF. In DNA, the CDR3 is TGTGCCACCAGTGCTTCGGCAGCCGATACGCAGTATTTT.

This chain links TRBV7-3 with TRBJ2-5, with a possible D match to TRBD2 (5 bases). Trimming took 5 bases from V and 4 from J, leaving 14 bases between them. This CDR3 contains 14 residues. In germline, CDR1 is SGHTA, CDR2 FQGTGA. Here the CDR3 DNA reads TGTGCCAGCAGCGCAAAAGGGAGAGGAGAGACCCAGTACTTC. Translation: CASSAKGRGETQYF.

About this clonotype itself: This may be a read error: a much more frequent sequence differs by one nucleotide. The rearrangement uses TRBV6-2 or TRBV6-3 and TRBJ2-3; 14 bases are shared with TRBD2. In germline, CDR1 is MNHEY, CDR2 SVGEGT. The CDR3 is 17 amino acids. CDR3 nucleotide sequence: TGTGCCAGCAGTTACTCAGGACTAGCGGGGGGCACAGATACGCATTATTTT. Translated, it gives CASSYSGLAGGTDTHYF.

This clonotype has a count of ten or more. The chain is built from TRBV6-6 and TRBJ2-5; D remains ambiguous. The CDR3 spans 12 residues. Trimming removed 0 bases from V and 7 bases from J, with 6 bases in between. Germline V CDR1 and CDR2: MNHNY, SVGAGI (reference sequence). CDR3 in DNA: TGTGCCAGCAGTTACTCCGAAGGGACCCAGTACTTC. It codes for CASSYSEGTQYF.

The chain links TRBV7-3 to TRBJ2-1, with D perhaps matching TRBD1 or TRBD2 (6 bases each). V lost 2 bases and J lost 5, with 10 bases in between. The CDR3 contains 14 residues. Germline CDR1 SGHTA, CDR2 FQGTGA. In DNA, the CDR3 is TGTGCCAGCAGCTTAGCGGAGGGGGACAATGAGCAGTTCTTC. This gives the protein CASSLAEGDNEQFF.

The chain is built from TRBV3-1 and TRBJ2-1, with D perhaps being TRBD1 or TRBD2 (5 bases each). The CDR3 has 15 amino acids. V lost 4 bases to trimming and J lost 6 bases, with 16 bases between them. The germline V gene has CDR1 LGHDT and CDR2 YNNKEL (reference sequence). The CDR3 DNA is TGTGCCAGCAGCCCTTACCGGGGCCGGCGCAATGAGCAGTTCTTC. Residues: CASSPYRGRRNEQFF.

The rearrangement uses TRBV16 and TRBJ2-1, with no clear D. This CDR3 is 13 amino acids long. The ends were cut back, 5 bases at V and 4 bases at J, with 9 bases in the middle. The germline CDR1 and CDR2 sequences are KGHSY and FQNENV. CDR3 nucleotides: TGTGCCAGCAGCTCAGACGGATACAATGAGCAGTTCTTC. As protein: CASSSDGYNEQFF.

The chain employs TRBV7-2 and TRBJ2-7; 10 bases align to TRBD1. CDR3 length: 16 amino acids. Trimming took 0 bases from V and 10 from J; bases not matched to a gene: 12. Germline lookup yields CDR1 SGHTA and CDR2 FQGNSA. The CDR3 sequence is CASSLAGTGAQETQYV. Written as DNA, the CDR3 is TGTGCCAGCAGCTTAGCGGGGACAGGGGCCCAAGAGACCCAGTACGTC.

This clonotype came up many times. As DNA, the CDR3 is TGCAGTGCTACCAGGGGTTTACTTAGCAATCAGCCCCAGCATTTT. It translates to CSATRGLLSNQPQHF. The rearrangement links TRBV20-1 to TRBJ1-5; D is possibly TRBD1 (6 bases). This CDR3 contains 15 residues. Germline values: CDR1 DFQATT, CDR2 SNEGSKA (reference sequence). Between the trimmed V and J ends, which lost 4 bases and 0 bases, there was a span of 13 bases.

This clonotype was detected a few times. This sequence joins TRBV28 and TRBJ2-2, with D maybe TRBD2 (5 bases). The ends were cut back, 3 bases at V and 7 bases at J, with 6 bases in the middle. This CDR3 has 12 residues. The germline V gene has CDR1 MDHEN and CDR2 SYDVKM. CDR3 bases: TGTGCCAGCAGTTTCGGGATCGGGGAGCTGTTTTTT. Its protein product is CASSFGIGELFF.